This T cell receptor beta chain was documented in a study of cytomegalovirus exposure and HLA in healthy donors (dated by TCRdb to 2016 to 2017). Broadly, across the study: An earlier analysis of several hundred of the donors reported 250 to 300 Gb of sequence data and 100 million to 140 million unique TCR beta sequences from about 179 million T cells. Roughly 300 gigabases of sequencing data and approximately 85 million unique TCR sequences were included in an early release covering roughly 600 HLA-typed donors. Of the 398 genotyped donors, 80% to 90% were placed in the genetic ancestry cluster associated with self-reported Caucasian donors. The aim of the study was to test whether cataloging public T cell receptors could identify signatures of past pathogen exposure. The T cell repertoires of about 700 subjects were profiled by immunosequencing and related to cytomegalovirus serostatus. Besides the first cohort of around 670 subjects, a separate validation cohort made up of 90 to 150 different subjects was used. The study combined high-throughput TCR immunosequencing, statistical association of individual TCRs with disease status, and machine learning to predict cytomegalovirus infection status. A later analysis re-examined previously published TCR beta repertoires from 600 to 700 donors and added high-resolution HLA genotyping to investigate patterns of TCR occurrence. In the later analysis, no new phenotypic data were used to find candidate immune exposures; instead, reliance was placed on TCR beta sequences and their occurrence across donors. In an earlier analysis of 500 to 650 of the donors, high-throughput TCR beta sequencing was used to judge whether each TCR beta V gene segment behaved as functional or pseudogenic. Donor age, sex, ethnicity and CMV serostatus were compiled alongside the repertoire data. In a later genetic analysis, genome-wide SNP genotypes for about three fifths of the 666 donors were used, and that subset was treated as a discovery cohort. All discovery cohort repertoires had been generated using a single sequencing platform. Class I and class II HLA loci were covered by the typing at four-digit resolution. The number of donors typed differed by locus, with 629-630 for A, B, C, DRB1 and DQB1, over 500 for DQA1, 600 to 610 for DPA1, and some 440 for DPB1. Roughly 5 DR-DQ haplotypes were treated as single units for association and clustering because of strong linkage in the cohort. Among under 450 genotyped donors of the cohort, an average of roughly 240,000 unique TCR beta nucleotide sequences were sequenced per donor, around 18% of them non-productive.

With respect to this clone: No antigen is known for it. Base qualities are not provided; no much larger clone lies one nucleotide away.

Looking up the germline V gene (reference sequence) yields CDR1 LNHDA and CDR2 SQIVND. CDR3 length: 15 amino acids, cysteine to phenylalanine. Only the CDR3 DNA is retained, 45 bases long and in frame from the first base. Germline trimming: 5 bases from V, 8 bases from J; junction bases outside gene matches: 14. The protocol used for the library was the immunoSEQ multiplex PCR assay. For the multiplex PCR, a mixture combining 60 forward primers for TCR Vbeta segments and 13 reverse primers for TCR Jbeta segments was used. A multiplex PCR assay on genomic DNA amplified the CDR3 region of rearranged TCR beta genes. The Illumina HiSeq System was used to sequence the amplified TCR beta libraries as 87-base-pair reads. In the source study's methods: In a later analysis, tens of millions of unique TCR beta chains were counted across the 500 to 850 repertoires, and approximately 11 million of these chains were shared by at least two donors. A nearest-neighbor algorithm error-corrected the raw reads and collapsed the reads into unique sequences, merging closely related sequences to remove PCR and sequencing errors. V, D and J gene segments were assigned by aligning CDR3 sequences to IMGT reference sequences. For a sequence to be retained, at least a six-nucleotide match to both a V gene segment and a J gene segment was required. A rearrangement was called productive if the CDR3 had no stop codons and remained in frame with V and J, and every other rearrangement was called non-productive. Following IMGT convention, CDR3 was defined as the stretch from the second conserved V-encoded cysteine to the conserved J-encoded phenylalanine. Sequences without an unambiguous match to a single V gene segment were excluded from the earlier analysis of over 500 of the donors. In an earlier analysis of around 590 of the donors, a V segment was called functional when productive rearrangements were above 56.7%, and segregating when the standard deviation between donors exceeded 5%. A statistical classification framework was built for diagnosing cytomegalovirus status from the catalog of TCR beta chain sequences. V and J gene assignment, in a later analysis, came from comparing TCR nucleotide sequences with IMGT/GENE-DB human TR gene sequences. In a later analysis, CDR3 sequences and most-parsimonious VDJ recombination scenarios were assigned using the TCRdist pipeline. In a later analysis, every TCR beta chain was defined by the combination of its CDR3 amino acid sequence and its V-gene family, and reads without a unique V-gene family were dropped. In a later analysis, nearly 600 highly shared, low-generation-probability nucleotide sequences were removed to address suspected cross-contamination and a sequencing artifact. For each public chain, a later analysis derived a clonal expansion index from normalized ranks of inferred template counts within each repertoire. In a later analysis, generation probabilities were computed with a VDJ recombination model fitted to out-of-frame rearrangements, and the resulting probabilities were checked against IGoR. In a later analysis, TCR-TCR, TCR-HLA and TCR-CMV co-occurrence was scored with hypergeometric tests, and a repertoire-size bias correction was applied to TCR pairs. To estimate false discovery rates, a later analysis permuted the HLA or CMV assignments 20 times. A later analysis grouped co-occurring TCRs with DBSCAN, adding TCRdist sequence similarity when clustering within HLA-allele-positive subsets. Repertoires with fewer than 30,000 or more than 120,000 public chains were left out of co-occurrence clustering, as were about 5 repertoires with anomalous nucleotide sharing. What TCRdb holds here is the immuneACCESS table cut down to in-frame rearrangements. Part of the clones is not present; checked against another copy, under half of the missing clones reflect an unresolved V gene, and the others are unexplained. V, J and clone size are those of that table, while D and trimming were read from the DNA. In this sample the table shows 190,000 or so clones, 83% of which occur a single time. Over 1.5% of the sample is held by the ten biggest clonotypes.

The study at large found these results: According to a later genetic analysis, donors in an Asian-associated ancestry cluster had fewer N-insertions in productive TCRs than the approximately 670-donor mean. Linkage disequilibrium might explain the correlated functional status among segregating V segments, but an unknown experimental factor could not be excluded. In a later analysis, 16,951 TCR beta sequences were associated with specific HLA alleles at a false discovery rate of 0.05. A further reported finding was that TCR beta sequences accurately predicted the HLA-A and HLA-B alleles for most subjects in the first cohort. In an earlier analysis of some 540 of the donors, most TCR beta V segments appeared in productive rearrangements about 87% or about 30% of the time, broadly matching IMGT annotations. A later genetic analysis associated a missense DCLRE1C variant with V-gene and J-gene trimming of TCR beta chains, and an independent cohort replicated the association. According to a later analysis, parvovirus B19, influenza, CMV and Epstein-Barr virus appeared linked to several top co-occurrence clusters. For the cohort, immune exposure information was limited to CMV serostatus. Because HLA typing was unavailable for some donors at each locus, only the typed subset was used in association tests. A cluster of highly shared sequence variants was judged likely to represent a technical artifact of the sequencing pipeline. Presence/absence analyses assumed roughly uniform sequencing depth across donors, an assumption that may not hold. The cohort was sequenced for TCR beta chains only, and without alpha or paired-chain data the features that could be detected were limited. In a later analysis, TCR association rates were found to vary across HLA loci, with the most associated TCRs seen for DRB1 alleles and the fewest for HLA-C alleles. The authors suggested that the approach could potentially be extended to other disease states and immunological phenotypes. Cytomegalovirus status was reported to be diagnosed by the classifier with high specificity and sensitivity in both the original and validation cohorts. The study gave a list of roughly 150 TCR beta chains associated with cytomegalovirus. Compared with equally common non-associated chains, HLA-associated TCR beta chains in a later analysis were more clonally expanded and had lower generation probabilities. Three of the identified cytomegalovirus-associated TCR beta chains were confirmed in vitro to be specific for cytomegalovirus antigens. Most TCR sequences were seen in very few donors, while some public TCRs were found in many individuals. About 17 rarely observed V segments, including chromosome 9 orphons, were excluded from the earlier analysis of 550 to 700 of the donors because counts were too low. According to a later analysis, most CMV-associated TCR beta chains appeared to be HLA-restricted, and the HLA associations seemed to be driven largely by CMV exposure. Assigning TCR associations to individual alleles was difficult when HLA alleles, especially DR and DQ, strongly co-occurred. The 87-base-pair reads could not distinguish some IMGT-functional V segments, including TRBV6-2 and TRBV6-3, so those segments were excluded.

The cohort consisted of more than 650 healthy bone marrow donors. Cohort members were all nominally healthy when sampled, although unrecorded immune exposures were likely present. The donor tested CMV seronegative and was one of the 352 seronegative cohort members. A peripheral blood sample was provided by each donor, and peripheral blood mononuclear cells were used for TCR beta sequencing. Genomic DNA extraction from the blood cell samples was performed with the Qiagen DNeasy Blood Extraction Kit. The chain uses TRBV19 and TRBJ1-2, and 7 junction bases match TRBD1. The receptor was derived from a man in his forties or fifties in good health and CMV-seronegative. Sequences were obtained from PBMCs. The nucleotides read TGTGCCAGTAGTTCACAGGGGCCGTGGGGTTCCGGCTACACCTTC. It codes for CASSSQGPWGSGYTF.